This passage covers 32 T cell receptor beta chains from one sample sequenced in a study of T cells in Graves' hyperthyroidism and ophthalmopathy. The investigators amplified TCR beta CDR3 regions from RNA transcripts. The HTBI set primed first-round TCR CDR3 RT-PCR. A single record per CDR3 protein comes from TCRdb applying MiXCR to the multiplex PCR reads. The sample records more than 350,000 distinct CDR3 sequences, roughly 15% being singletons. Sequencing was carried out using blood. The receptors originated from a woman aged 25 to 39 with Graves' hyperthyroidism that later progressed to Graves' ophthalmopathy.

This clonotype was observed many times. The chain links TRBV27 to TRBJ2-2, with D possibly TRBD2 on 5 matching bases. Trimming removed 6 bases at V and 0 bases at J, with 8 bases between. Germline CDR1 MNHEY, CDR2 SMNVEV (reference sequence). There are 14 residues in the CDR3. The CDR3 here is CASSLATNTGELFF. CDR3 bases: TGTGCCAGCAGCCTAGCTACGAACACCGGGGAGCTGTTTTTT.

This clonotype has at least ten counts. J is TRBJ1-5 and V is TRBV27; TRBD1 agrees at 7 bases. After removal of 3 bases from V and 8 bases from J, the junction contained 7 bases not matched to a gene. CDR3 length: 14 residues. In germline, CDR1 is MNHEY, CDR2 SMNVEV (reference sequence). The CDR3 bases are TGTGCCAGCAGTTTCCAGGGGGGCAACAAGCCCCAGCATTTT. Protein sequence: CASSFQGGNKPQHF.

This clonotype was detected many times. This chain's CDR3 is CASSLSSDRVLGQYF. In DNA form, the CDR3 reads TGTGCCAGCAGTTTATCCTCGGACAGGGTGTTGGGGCAGTACTTC. J is TRBJ2-7 and V is TRBV28; TRBD1 agrees at 8 bases. V shed 1 base and J 9 bases; nucleotides not matched to a gene: 11. The CDR3 has 15 amino acids. Germline V lookup: CDR1 MDHEN, CDR2 SYDVKM. Filled out from reference TRBV28 and TRBJ2-7, the complete variable domain reads DVKVTQSSRYLVKRTGEKVFLECVQDMDHENMFWYRQDPGLGLRLIYFSYDVKMKEKGDIPEGYSVSREKKERFSLILESASTNQTSMYLCASSLSSDRVLGQYFGPGTRLTVT.

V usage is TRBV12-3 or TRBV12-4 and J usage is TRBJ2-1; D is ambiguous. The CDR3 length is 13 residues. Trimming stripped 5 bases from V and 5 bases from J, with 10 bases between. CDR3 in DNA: TGTGCCAGCAGTCGCGTTTCTAACAATGAGCAGTTCTTC. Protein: CASSRVSNNEQFF.

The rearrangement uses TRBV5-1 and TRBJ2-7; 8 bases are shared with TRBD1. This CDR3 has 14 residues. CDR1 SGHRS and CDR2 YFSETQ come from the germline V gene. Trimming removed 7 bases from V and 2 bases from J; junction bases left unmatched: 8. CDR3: CASYAGTGTYEQYF. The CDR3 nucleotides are TGCGCCAGCTACGCCGGGACAGGAACCTACGAGCAGTACTTC.

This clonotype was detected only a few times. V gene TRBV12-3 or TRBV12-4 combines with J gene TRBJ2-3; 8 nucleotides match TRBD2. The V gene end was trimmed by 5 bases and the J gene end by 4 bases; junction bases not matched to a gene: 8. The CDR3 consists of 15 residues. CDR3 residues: CASSPREGMADTQYF. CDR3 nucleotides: TGTGCCAGCAGTCCACGGGAGGGGATGGCAGATACGCAGTATTTT.

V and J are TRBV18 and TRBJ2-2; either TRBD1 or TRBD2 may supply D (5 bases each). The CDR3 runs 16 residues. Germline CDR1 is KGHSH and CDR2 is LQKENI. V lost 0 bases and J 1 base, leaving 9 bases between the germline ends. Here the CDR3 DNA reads TGTGCCAGCTCACCACCGAGGGGCCGGAACACCGGGGAGCTGTTTTTT. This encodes CASSPPRGRNTGELFF.

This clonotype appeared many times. The chain's CDR3 is CASTGGIWNEQYF. CDR3 sequence (DNA): TGTGCCAGCACCGGCGGTATTTGGAACGAGCAGTACTTC. J is TRBJ2-7 and V is TRBV2; D remains ambiguous. CDR1 and CDR2 from the germline V gene are SNHLY and FYNNEI. The CDR3 sequence is 13 residues long. Trimming stripped 7 bases from V and 5 bases from J, with 15 bases between.

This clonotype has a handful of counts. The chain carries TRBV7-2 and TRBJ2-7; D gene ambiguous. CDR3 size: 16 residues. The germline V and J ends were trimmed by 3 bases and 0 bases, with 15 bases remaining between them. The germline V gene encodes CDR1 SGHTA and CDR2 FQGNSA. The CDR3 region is CASSFSRASSSYEQYF. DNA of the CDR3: TGTGCCAGCAGCTTCTCTAGAGCCTCCAGCTCCTACGAGCAGTACTTC.

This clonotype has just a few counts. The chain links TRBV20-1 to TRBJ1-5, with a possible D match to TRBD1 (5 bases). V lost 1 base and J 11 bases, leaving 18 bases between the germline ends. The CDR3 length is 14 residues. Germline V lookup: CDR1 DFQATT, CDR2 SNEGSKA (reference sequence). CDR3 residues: CSARGASQKGSQHF. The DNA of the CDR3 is TGCAGTGCTAGAGGCGCCTCGCAAAAGGGGTCCCAGCATTTT.

In DNA form, the CDR3 reads TGTGCCACCAGTGAGCCTACAGGGAACTATGGCTACACCTTC. Amino acids: CATSEPTGNYGYTF. V usage is TRBV24-1 and J usage is TRBJ1-2, with a possible D match to TRBD1 (6 bases). V gave up 4 bases and J gave up 2 bases, with 10 bases separating them. CDR1 is KGHDR, CDR2 SFDVKD, per germline. The CDR3 extends over 14 amino acids.

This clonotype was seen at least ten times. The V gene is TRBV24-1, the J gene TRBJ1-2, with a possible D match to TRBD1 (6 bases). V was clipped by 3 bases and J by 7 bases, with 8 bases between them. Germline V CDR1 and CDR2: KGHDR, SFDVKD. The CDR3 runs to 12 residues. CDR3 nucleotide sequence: TGTGCCACCAGTGATGCAGGGGTTGGCTACACCTTC. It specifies CATSDAGVGYTF.

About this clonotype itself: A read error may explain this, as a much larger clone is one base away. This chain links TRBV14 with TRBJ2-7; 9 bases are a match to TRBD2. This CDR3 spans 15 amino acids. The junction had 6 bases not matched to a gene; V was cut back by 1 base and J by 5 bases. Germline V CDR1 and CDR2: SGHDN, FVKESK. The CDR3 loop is CASSQGSGGSHEQYF. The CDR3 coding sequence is TGTGCCAGCAGCCAAGGTAGCGGGGGTTCCCACGAGCAGTACTTC.

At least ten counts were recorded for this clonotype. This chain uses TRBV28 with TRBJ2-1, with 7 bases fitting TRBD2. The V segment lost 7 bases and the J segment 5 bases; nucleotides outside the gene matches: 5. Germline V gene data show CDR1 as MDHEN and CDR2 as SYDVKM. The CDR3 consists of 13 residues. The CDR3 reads CASINRGDNEQFF. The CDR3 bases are TGTGCCAGCATAAACCGGGGGGACAATGAGCAGTTCTTC.

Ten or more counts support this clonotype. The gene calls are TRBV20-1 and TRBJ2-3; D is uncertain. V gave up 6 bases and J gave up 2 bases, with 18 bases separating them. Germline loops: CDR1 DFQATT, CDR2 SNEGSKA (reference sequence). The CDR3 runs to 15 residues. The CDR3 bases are TGCAGTGCCTCCCAGTCGGTTAGGGTCACAGATACGCAGTATTTT. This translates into CSASQSVRVTDTQYF.

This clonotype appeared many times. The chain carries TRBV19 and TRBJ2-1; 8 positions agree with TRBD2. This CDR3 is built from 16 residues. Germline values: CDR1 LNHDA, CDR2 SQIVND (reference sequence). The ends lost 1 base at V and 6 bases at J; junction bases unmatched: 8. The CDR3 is CASSIVRGVTGNEQFF. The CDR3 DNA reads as TGTGCCAGTAGTATAGTGCGGGGGGTGACGGGCAATGAGCAGTTCTTC.

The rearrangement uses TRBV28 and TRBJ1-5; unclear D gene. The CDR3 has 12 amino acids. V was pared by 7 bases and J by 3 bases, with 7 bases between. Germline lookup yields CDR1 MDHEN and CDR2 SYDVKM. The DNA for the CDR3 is TGTGCCAGCACAACATACAATCAGCCCCAGCATTTT. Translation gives CASTTYNQPQHF.

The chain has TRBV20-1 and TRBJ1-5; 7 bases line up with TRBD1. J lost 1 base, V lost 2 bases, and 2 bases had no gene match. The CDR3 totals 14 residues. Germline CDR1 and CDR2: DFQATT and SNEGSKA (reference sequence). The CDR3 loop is CSARHRGSNQPQHF. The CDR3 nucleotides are TGCAGTGCTAGACACAGGGGCAGCAATCAGCCCCAGCATTTT.

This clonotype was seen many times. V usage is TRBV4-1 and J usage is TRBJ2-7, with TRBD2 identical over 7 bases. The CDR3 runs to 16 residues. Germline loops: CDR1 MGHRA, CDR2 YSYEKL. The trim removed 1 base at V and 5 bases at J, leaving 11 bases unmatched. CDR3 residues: CASSQVRGAGYDEQYF. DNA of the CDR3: TGCGCCAGCAGCCAAGTGAGAGGAGCGGGATACGACGAGCAGTACTTC.

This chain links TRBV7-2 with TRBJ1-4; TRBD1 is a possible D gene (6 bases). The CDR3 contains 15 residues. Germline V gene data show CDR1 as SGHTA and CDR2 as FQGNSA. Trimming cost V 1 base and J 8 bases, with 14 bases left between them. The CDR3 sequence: CASSLGRGPAEKLFF. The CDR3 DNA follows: TGTGCCAGCAGCTTAGGACGGGGGCCCGCGGAAAAACTGTTTTTT.

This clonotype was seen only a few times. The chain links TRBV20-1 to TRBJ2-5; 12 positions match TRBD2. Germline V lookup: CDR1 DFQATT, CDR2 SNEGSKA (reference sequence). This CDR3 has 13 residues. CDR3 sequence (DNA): TGCGGCCTAGCGGGGGGGCCGAGGGAGACCCAGTACTTC. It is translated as CGLAGGPRETQYF.

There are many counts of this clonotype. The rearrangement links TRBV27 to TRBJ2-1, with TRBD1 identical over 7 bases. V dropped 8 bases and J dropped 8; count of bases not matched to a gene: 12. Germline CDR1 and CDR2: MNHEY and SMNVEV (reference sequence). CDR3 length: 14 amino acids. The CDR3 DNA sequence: TGTGCCAGCCGGATGACAGGGAAAATCTATGAGCAGTTCTTC. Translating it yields CASRMTGKIYEQFF.

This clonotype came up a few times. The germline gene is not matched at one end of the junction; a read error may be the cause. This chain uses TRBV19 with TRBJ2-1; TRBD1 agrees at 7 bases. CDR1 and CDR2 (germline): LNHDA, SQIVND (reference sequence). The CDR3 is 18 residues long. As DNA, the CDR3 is TGTGCCAGTAATATAGGCGTGGGGACAGATAAATTTTACAATGAGCAGTTCTTC. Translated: CASNIGVGTDKFYNEQFF.

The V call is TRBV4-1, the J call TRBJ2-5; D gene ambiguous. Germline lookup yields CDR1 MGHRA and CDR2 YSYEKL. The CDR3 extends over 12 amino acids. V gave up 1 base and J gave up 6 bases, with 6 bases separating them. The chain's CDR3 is CASSQVRQTQYF. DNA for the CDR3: TGCGCCAGCAGCCAAGTAAGACAGACCCAGTACTTC.

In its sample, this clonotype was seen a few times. The CDR3 bases are TGCGCCAGCAGCTGGGGGACAGCGATTGGAAACACCATATATTTT. Its protein product is CASSWGTAIGNTIYF. This chain joins TRBV5-1 and TRBJ1-3; 7 nucleotides line up with TRBD1. CDR1 is SGHRS and CDR2 is YFSETQ in the germline V gene. V gave up 3 bases and J gave up 3 bases; unmatched junction bases: 6. There are 15 residues in the CDR3.

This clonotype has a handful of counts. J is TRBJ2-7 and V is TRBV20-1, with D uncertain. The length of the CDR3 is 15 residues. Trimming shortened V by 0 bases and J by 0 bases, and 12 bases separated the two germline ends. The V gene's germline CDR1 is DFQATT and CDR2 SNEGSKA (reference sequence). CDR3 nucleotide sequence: TGCAGTGCTAGAGATGAACAGATGAGCTCCTACGAGCAGTACTTC. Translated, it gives CSARDEQMSSYEQYF.

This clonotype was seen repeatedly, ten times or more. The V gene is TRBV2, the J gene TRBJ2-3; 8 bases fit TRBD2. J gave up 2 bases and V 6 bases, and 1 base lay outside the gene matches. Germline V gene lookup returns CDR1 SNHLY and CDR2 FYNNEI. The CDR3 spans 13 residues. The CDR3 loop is CASRGLVTDTQYF. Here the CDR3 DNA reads TGTGCCAGCAGGGGACTAGTCACAGATACGCAGTATTTT.

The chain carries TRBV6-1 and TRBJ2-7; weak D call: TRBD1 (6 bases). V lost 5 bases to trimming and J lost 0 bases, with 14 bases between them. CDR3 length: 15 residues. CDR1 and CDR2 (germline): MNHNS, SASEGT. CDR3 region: CASSSQGSHSYEQYF. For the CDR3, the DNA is TGTGCCAGCAGTTCACAGGGCTCCCACTCCTACGAGCAGTACTTC.

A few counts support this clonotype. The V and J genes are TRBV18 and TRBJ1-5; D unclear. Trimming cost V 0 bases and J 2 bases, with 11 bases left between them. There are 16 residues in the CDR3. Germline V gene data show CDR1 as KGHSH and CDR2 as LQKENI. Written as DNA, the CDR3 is TGTGCCAGCTCACCACCTGACATATACCGCAATCAGCCCCAGCATTTT. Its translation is CASSPPDIYRNQPQHF.

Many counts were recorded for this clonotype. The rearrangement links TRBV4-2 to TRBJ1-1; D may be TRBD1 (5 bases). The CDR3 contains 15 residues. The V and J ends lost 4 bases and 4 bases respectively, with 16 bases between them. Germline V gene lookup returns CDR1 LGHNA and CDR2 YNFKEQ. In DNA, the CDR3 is TGTGCCAGCAGCCCGGCCGGGGGATCAGGCACTGAAGCTTTCTTT. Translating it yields CASSPAGGSGTEAFF.

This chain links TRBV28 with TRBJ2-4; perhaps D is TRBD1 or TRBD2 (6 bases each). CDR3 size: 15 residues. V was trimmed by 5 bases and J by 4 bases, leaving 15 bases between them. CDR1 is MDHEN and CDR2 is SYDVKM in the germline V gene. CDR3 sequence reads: CASSPQTGLKNIQYF. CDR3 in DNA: TGTGCCAGCAGTCCTCAGACAGGACTAAAAAACATTCAGTACTTC.

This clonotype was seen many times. CDR3 DNA sequence: TGTGCCAGTAGTACGTCCACCCAAGAGACCCAGTACTTC. Encoded protein: CASSTSTQETQYF. The gene calls are TRBV19 and TRBJ2-5; no clear D gene. V gave up 4 bases and J gave up 1 base, with 7 bases separating them. Germline loops: CDR1 LNHDA, CDR2 SQIVND (reference sequence). The CDR3 contains 13 residues.